These 20 T cell receptor beta chains were all obtained from the same sample, sequenced in a study of blood T cell repertoires in COVID-19. Clones were sequenced by immunoSEQ multiplex PCR, and TCRdb holds only the in-frame ones, with some missing. The sample carries about 260,000 clones, roughly 82% recorded once. The sequenced material came from PBMCs or T cells enriched from blood (not recorded which). These receptors all stem from a woman between 50 and 59 years old who had recovered from COVID-19.

The sample holds a few counts of this clone. This chain joins TRBV4-1 and TRBJ1-6, with D perhaps TRBD1 (5 bases). Germline values: CDR1 MGHRA, CDR2 YSYEKL. V was trimmed by 3 bases and J by 7 bases, leaving 22 bases between them. This CDR3 region has 18 residues. This chain's CDR3 is CASSQAGTAAGRNSPLHF. The CDR3 region has the DNA TGCGCCAGCAGCCAGGCCGGGACCGCCGCCGGGAGGAATTCACCCCTCCACTTT.

This rearrangement joins TRBV18 to TRBJ1-1; perhaps TRBD1 as D (5 bases). The V end was cut by 1 base, the J end by 6 bases, with 12 bases between. From germline, CDR1 is KGHSH and CDR2 LQKENI. The CDR3 runs 14 residues. This CDR3 reads CASSPRTDSAEAFF. CDR3 nucleotides: TGTGCCAGCTCACCACGGACCGACAGCGCTGAAGCTTTCTTT.

The V call is TRBV6-5, the J call TRBJ1-5; D unresolved. Germline values: CDR1 MNHEY, CDR2 SVGAGI. The CDR3 is made up of 13 amino acids. Deletions cut 0 bases from V and 7 bases from J, with 7 bases between. CDR3 sequence reads: CASSYSGVQPQHF. CDR3 coding DNA: TGTGCCAGCAGTTACTCCGGGGTACAGCCCCAGCATTTT.

The chain links TRBV3-1 (or the pseudogene TRBV3-2) to TRBJ1-4, with TRBD1 as a possible D gene (5 bases). Deletions cut 4 bases from V and 4 bases from J, with 13 bases between. Germline assignment: CDR1 LGHDT and CDR2 YNNKEL (reference sequence). The CDR3 has 15 residues. This chain's CDR3 is CASSPRGTDNEKLFF. In DNA, the CDR3 is TGTGCCAGCAGCCCTCGCGGGACGGATAATGAAAAACTGTTTTTT.

The V gene is TRBV25-1, the J gene TRBJ2-5; 8 bases line up with TRBD2. Germline V gives CDR1 MGHDK, CDR2 SYGVNS. This CDR3 has 13 amino acids. V dropped 10 bases and J dropped 5; count of bases not matched to a gene: 9. CDR3 residues: CATRSGSLETQYF. CDR3 DNA: TGTGCCACCAGAAGCGGGAGCTTGGAGACCCAGTACTTC.

The chain employs TRBV7-2 and TRBJ2-2; D is perhaps TRBD2 (5 bases). Germline lookup yields CDR1 SGHTA and CDR2 FQGNSA. Between the trimmed V and J ends, which lost 3 bases and 7 bases, there was a span of 9 bases. This CDR3 has 13 residues. CDR3 bases: TGTGCCAGCAGCTTCCTCCGGGACGGGGAGCTGTTTTTT. It specifies CASSFLRDGELFF.

The chain recombines TRBV11-2 with TRBJ1-2; D remains unclear. Trimming took 1 base from V and 4 from J, leaving 19 bases between them. This CDR3 is built from 17 residues. The V gene's germline CDR1 is SGHAT and CDR2 FQNNGV. The CDR3 loop is CASSLGRPSTSAYGYTF. Here the CDR3 DNA reads TGTGCCAGCAGCTTAGGCAGGCCTAGCACCTCTGCCTATGGCTACACCTTC. The variable domain in full, completed from reference TRBV11-2 and TRBJ1-2, reads EAGVAQSPRYKIIEKRQSVAFWCNPISGHATLYWYQQILGQGPKLLIQFQNNGVVDDSQLPKDRFSAERLKGVDSTLKIQPAKLEDSAVYLCASSLGRPSTSAYGYTFGSGTRLTVV.

CDR3 in DNA: TGTGCCAGTAGTATCGGTCACACCGGGGAGCTGTTTTTT. Its translation is CASSIGHTGELFF. This chain uses TRBV19 with TRBJ2-2; D is unresolved. The V end was cut by 3 bases, the J end by 3 bases, with 5 bases between. The CDR3 is 13 amino acids. Germline CDR1 is LNHDA and CDR2 is SQIVND (reference sequence).

J is TRBJ1-1 and V is TRBV10-3, with 11 positions matching TRBD1. Germline V gives CDR1 ENHRY, CDR2 SYGVKD. After removal of 3 bases from V and 3 bases from J, the junction contained 12 bases not matched to a gene. The CDR3 sequence is 18 residues long. CDR3 sequence (DNA): TGTGCCATCAGTGAACGAACCCCGGACAGGGGGCTGTACACTGAAGCTTTCTTT. It is translated as CAISERTPDRGLYTEAFF.

The chain employs TRBV28 and TRBJ2-4, with 9 bases that match TRBD2. The CDR3 runs to 20 residues. V lost 2 bases and J lost 0; bases outside the gene matches: 14. CDR1 is MDHEN and CDR2 is SYDVKM in the germline V gene. CDR3 DNA: TGTGCCAGCAGTTTAAGCCTAGCGGGATGGTCCCCTCTAGCCAAAAACATTCAGTACTTC. It translates to CASSLSLAGWSPLAKNIQYF. The full variable domain, completed using reference TRBV28 and TRBJ2-4, is DVKVTQSSRYLVKRTGEKVFLECVQDMDHENMFWYRQDPGLGLRLIYFSYDVKMKEKGDIPEGYSVSREKKERFSLILESASTNQTSMYLCASSLSLAGWSPLAKNIQYFGAGTRLSVL.

V is TRBV30 and J is TRBJ2-3; 11 bases align to TRBD2. The length of the CDR3 is 15 residues. Germline trimming cut 3 bases from V and 7 bases from J; bases unmatched to any gene: 9. Germline values: CDR1 GTSNPN, CDR2 SVGIG (reference sequence). As DNA, the CDR3 is TGTGCCTGGAGCCAAACTAGCGGGGGACCTAATACGCAGTATTTT. Translation gives CAWSQTSGGPNTQYF.

This chain uses TRBV29-1 with TRBJ1-2; 8 bases are shared with TRBD1. CDR1 and CDR2 (germline): SQVTM, ANQGSEA. The length of the CDR3 is 13 residues. V was clipped by 5 bases and J by 8 bases; unmatched bases: 10. Written as DNA, the CDR3 is TGCAGCGTTCGGACAGGGCAGGGAGAGGGCTACACCTTC. This codes for CSVRTGQGEGYTF.

The CDR3 DNA reads as TGTGCCAGCACCCTGACAGGGGGCTTAGGGGCCAACGTCCTGACTTTC. Amino acid sequence: CASTLTGGLGANVLTF. The chain recombines TRBV5-6 with TRBJ2-6; 10 nucleotides match TRBD1. V dropped 6 bases and J dropped 4; count of bases not matched to a gene: 7. This CDR3 region has 16 residues. The V gene's germline CDR1 is SGHDT and CDR2 YYEEEE.

The rearrangement joins TRBV18 to TRBJ2-5; D not certain. This CDR3 spans 13 amino acids. The germline V and J ends were trimmed by 4 bases and 3 bases, with 9 bases remaining between them. Germline V CDR1 and CDR2: KGHSH, LQKENI. The CDR3 DNA is TGTGCCAGCTCACTCGGTCTTAAAGAGACCCAGTACTTC. It yields the protein CASSLGLKETQYF.

This sequence joins TRBV9 and TRBJ2-7; TRBD1 matches 8 bases. The CDR3 runs to 15 residues. Germline assignment: CDR1 SGDLS and CDR2 YYNGEE. With V trimmed by 3 bases and J by 2 bases, 7 bases remained unmatched. The CDR3 spells CASSASGTGAYEQYF. Written as DNA, the CDR3 is TGTGCCAGCAGCGCGTCCGGGACAGGAGCCTACGAGCAGTACTTC.

The V and J genes are TRBV5-5 and TRBJ2-2; the D gene is possibly TRBD2 (6 bases). There are 12 residues in the CDR3. V was pared by 7 bases and J by 5 bases, with 9 bases between. Looked up from germline, CDR1 is SGHKS and CDR2 is YYEKEE (reference sequence). DNA for the CDR3: TGTGCCAGCCATCGGGGGACCGGGGAGCTGTTTTTT. Its translation is CASHRGTGELFF.

The chain combines TRBV10-3 with TRBJ2-7, with 10 bases that match TRBD2. Germline CDR1 is ENHRY and CDR2 is SYGVKD. This CDR3 has 15 residues. The ends lost 3 bases at V and 6 bases at J; junction bases unmatched: 8. CDR3 residues: CAISEGGTSELEQYF. The CDR3 DNA sequence: TGTGCCATCAGTGAAGGGGGGACTAGCGAACTCGAGCAGTACTTC.

This clone appeared once. The chain links TRBV21-1 to TRBJ1-2. TRBV21-1 is tagged as a pseudogene. The CDR3 runs 12 residues. CDR3 loop: CASSHRLYGYTF. The CDR3 DNA follows: TGTGCCAGCAGCCACCGACTCTATGGCTACACCTTC.

V is TRBV5-1 and J is TRBJ2-2; maybe TRBD1 (5 bases). V was clipped by 0 bases and J by 3 bases, with 9 bases between them. The CDR3 has 15 amino acids. Germline loops: CDR1 SGHRS, CDR2 YFSETQ. The CDR3 protein is CASSLGDSDTGELFF. In nucleotides, the CDR3 is TGCGCCAGCAGCTTGGGTGACAGCGACACCGGGGAGCTGTTTTTT.

The chain joins TRBV5-1 to TRBJ1-2; TRBD1 matches 7 bases. Germline values: CDR1 SGHRS, CDR2 YFSETQ. The CDR3 contains 15 residues. V was pared by 4 bases and J by 4 bases, with 10 bases of the junction left unmatched. In DNA, the CDR3 is TGCGCCAGCAGCCAAAATCCCCGGGACAGCTATGGCTACACCTTC. Translated: CASSQNPRDSYGYTF.